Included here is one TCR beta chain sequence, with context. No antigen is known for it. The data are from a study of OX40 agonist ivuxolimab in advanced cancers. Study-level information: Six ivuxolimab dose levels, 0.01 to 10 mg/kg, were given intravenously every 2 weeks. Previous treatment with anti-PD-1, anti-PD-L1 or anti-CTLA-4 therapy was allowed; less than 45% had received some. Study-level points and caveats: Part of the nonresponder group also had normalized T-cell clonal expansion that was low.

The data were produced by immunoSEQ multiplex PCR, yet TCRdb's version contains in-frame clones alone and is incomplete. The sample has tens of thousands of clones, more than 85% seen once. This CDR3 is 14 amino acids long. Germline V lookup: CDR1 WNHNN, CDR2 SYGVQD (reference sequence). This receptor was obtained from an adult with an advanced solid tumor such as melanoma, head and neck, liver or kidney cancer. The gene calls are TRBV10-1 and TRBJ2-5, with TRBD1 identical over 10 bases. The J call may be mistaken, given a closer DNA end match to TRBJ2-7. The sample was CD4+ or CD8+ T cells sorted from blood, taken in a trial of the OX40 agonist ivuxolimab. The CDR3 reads CATRAGTGAYEQYF. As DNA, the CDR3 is TGCGCCACCCGGGCCGGGACAGGGGCCTACGAGCAGTACTTC.